This TCR beta chain was retrieved from a study of long-term antiretroviral therapy in people with HIV (dated 2022 in TCRdb). Some background on the complete study: Collection of the earliest samples took place about a decade ahead of the 2015 WHO recommendation for immediate ART, at a time when ART was typically delayed until CD4 counts fell. About 40% of the 30 participants with HIV were female. No cross-contamination during QIAcube processing was shown when test extractions of a monoclonal T-cell line were performed alongside some 33 polyclonal samples. A retrospective serial study tested whether changes in peripheral blood TRB repertoire composition and diversity were associated with ART initiation and durable HIV suppression. The cohort contributed over 150 cryopreserved PBMC samples from about 29 adults with confirmed HIV infection, collected serially over a mean of around six years (range 1-12).

For this clone: It has no known antigen specificity. The sample holds no much larger clone one base away, and base qualities are not on file.

Participants were included only if at least one PBMC sample before ART initiation and at least two post-ART samples were available. All participants with HIV were treated in the United States of America. Before DNA extraction, cryopreserved samples of roughly 0.9-11 million PBMC were thawed and washed. At the time of the earliest PBMC sample, participants with HIV were aged between about 23 and 55 years. Per participant, PBMC samples came from 1-4 timepoints prior to ART initiation and 2-8 timepoints following ART initiation, for a median of 7 samples. Serial HIV viral load, CD4+ T-cell count, ART history and demographic data were obtained for every participant. Using a Qiagen kit on a QIAcube, genomic DNA was extracted from unsorted PBMC, with samples processed in batches of 12. Study-level results and caveats: Expanded TRB clones identified before ART initiation dominated the repertoire across all time points, though the dominance fluctuated and decreased in many PLHIV after ART. ART initiation was associated with a significant increase in TRB diversity, but diversity stayed significantly below transplant donor controls even after long-term ART. Since PBMC availability was limited, sequencing covered only the TCR beta chain, with no alpha chain pairing. Samples dated from the mid-2000s to the late 2010s, and the ART regimens used may be less effective than current ones. Because pre-ART samples had limited cell numbers, profiling was done on unsorted PBMC rather than on sorted CD4+ and CD8+ T cells. Inferences about post-ART repertoire changes were limited because no data were available on ART adherence, viral resistance or therapy changes. CDR3 length ranges in HIV repertoires were narrower than in controls, and network structure suggested an antigen-experienced repertoire with only a slight naive shift after ART.

The germline V gene sets CDR1 to ENHRY and CDR2 to SYGVKD. The CDR3 goes from the cysteine to the phenylalanine over 16 residues. Only CDR3 DNA is held: 48 bases, read in frame from base 1. V has 5 bases trimmed and J has 5 bases trimmed; junction bases matching no gene number 8. The immunoSEQ hsTCRB v3.0 assay was used at survey level resolution to sequence the TRB variable region. The target sequencing depth for TRB was roughly 35,000-50,000 T-cell genomes per sample. TRB libraries were pooled and sequenced on an Illumina MiSeq using a v3 150-cycle kit. Turning to the authors' computational methods: Repertoire analysis was performed in R inside a reproducible Nextflow workflow that covered QC, data transformation and analysis. LymphoSeq2, an R package for exploring AIRR-Seq data, was used to implement the custom analyses. A few samples yielding fewer than 5000 total TRB sequences were excluded, leaving approximately 190 analyzed HIV repertoires. Of the approximately 190 retained HIV repertoires, almost 60 were collected before and roughly 130 after ART initiation. Repertoires were downsampled to 5000 TRB nucleotide sequences, and summary statistics were averaged over 100 downsampling iterations. The analysis kept only TRB sequences whose CDR3 regions were at least seven amino acids long. Two measures captured diversity: a Shannon entropy-derived clonality score and the Gini coefficient. In repertoire networks, the top 5000 CDR3 amino acid sequences were linked whenever an edit distance of one separated two sequences. For TRB CDR3 amino acid sequences, antigen specificity groups and MHC restriction were predicted with GLIPH2. To flag known associations with CMV, EBV, HIV or tissue antigens, CDR3 amino acid sequences were compared against VDJdb and McPAS-TCR. Pre-ART, post-ART and control groups were compared with Wilcoxon signed-rank tests and Holm-Bonferroni correction. Here the immuneACCESS table is served through TCRdb, limited to in-frame sequences with V and J called. Missing clones are a known gap in these copies; in checked studies unresolved V genes cover under half, and the rest lacks a known reason. The V and J calls and clone size are taken from that table; D and trimming were inferred from the DNA. This sample is represented by under 35,000 clones; approximately 96% of them were singletons. The ten largest clones capture 2.4% of the sample.

The receptor chain draws on TRBV10-3 and TRBJ1-6, with TRBD1 matching 8 junction bases. The sample here was unsorted PBMCs, taken approximately 6.6 years after starting antiretroviral therapy. The clonotype was recovered from a man younger than 40 with HIV. The sequence in DNA is TGTGCCATCAGTTCCGGTACAGGGGGAGATAATTCACCCCTCCACTTT. Its protein reads: CAISSGTGGDNSPLHF.